A single sample is the source of the 3 T cell receptor beta chains below, sequenced in a study of T-cell reconstitution after alpha-beta-depleted transplantation in children. Unique molecular identifiers were used to barcode this TCRbeta library. A single record per CDR3 protein comes from TCRdb applying MiXCR to the PCR reads. The sample has hundreds of thousands of distinct CDR3 sequences, over 10% seen once; the top ten hold 0.79%. Source: PBMCs, taken before TCRalphabeta/CD19-depleted stem cell transplant. These receptors all come from a girl under 10 years old with congenital amegakaryocytic thrombocytopenia, due to receive a stem cell transplant.

This clonotype has ten or more counts. The chain couples TRBV20-1 to TRBJ2-3; TRBD2 aligns across 10 bases. CDR1 and CDR2 (germline): DFQATT, SNEGSKA (reference sequence). Losses at the gene ends were 3 bases for V and 5 bases for J; bases not matched to a gene: 5. This CDR3 is built from 14 residues. This chain's CDR3 is CSASRLAGVDTQYF. CDR3 in DNA: TGCAGTGCTAGCCGGCTAGCGGGAGTAGATACGCAGTATTTT.

For the CDR3, the DNA is TGTGCCAGCAGTATACAGGGGGCACACGGCTACACCTTC. This encodes CASSIQGAHGYTF. The rearrangement uses TRBV12-3 or TRBV12-4 and TRBJ1-2, with TRBD1 identical over 9 bases. The CDR3 extends over 13 amino acids. V shed 5 bases and J 8 bases; nucleotides not matched to a gene: 6.

This clonotype was picked up a small number of times. The V gene is TRBV28, the J gene TRBJ2-6, with unresolved D. Germline V gene sequence: CDR1 MDHEN, CDR2 SYDVKM. The CDR3 spans 16 residues. The V gene lost 1 base and the J gene lost 2 bases, with 9 bases spanning the gap. The CDR3 is CASSLSGWTGANVLTF. CDR3 in DNA: TGTGCCAGCAGTTTATCTGGGTGGACTGGGGCCAACGTCCTGACTTTC.